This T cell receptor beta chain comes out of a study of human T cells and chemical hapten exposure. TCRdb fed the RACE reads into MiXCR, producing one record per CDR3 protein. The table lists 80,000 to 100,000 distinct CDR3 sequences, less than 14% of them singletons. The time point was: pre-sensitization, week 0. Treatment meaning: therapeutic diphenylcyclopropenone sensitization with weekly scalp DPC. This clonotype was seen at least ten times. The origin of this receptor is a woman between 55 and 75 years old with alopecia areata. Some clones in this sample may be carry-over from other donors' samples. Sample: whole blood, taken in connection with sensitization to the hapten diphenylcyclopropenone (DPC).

The CDR3 sequence is CASSPPGQGSHEQYF. The CDR3, as DNA: TGCGCCAGCAGTCCTCCGGGACAGGGGTCCCACGAGCAGTACTTC. The chain couples TRBV4-1 to TRBJ2-7, with 10 bases that match TRBD1. The CDR3 runs 15 residues. V shed 6 bases, J shed 5 bases, and the junction held 10 bases outside the gene matches. Germline V gene data show CDR1 as MGHRA and CDR2 as YSYEKL.